The source of this TCR beta chain is a study of blood T cell repertoires in COVID-19 (dated by TCRdb to 2018 to 2021). Background for the entire study: Samples covering the acute and convalescent phases of COVID-19 were provided by collaborators in the United States, Italy and Spain. The material from the prospective study consisted of cDNA or gDNA derived from T cells, B-cell-depleted T cells, or PBMCs. Deeply sampled blood TCRbeta repertoires from subjects exposed to, actively infected with, or recovered from COVID-19 were included in the dataset. A freely available public database, intended as a resource for researchers studying the immune response to SARS-CoV-2, is where the repertoires were released. Samples were obtained from the ongoing ImmuneRACE study (first 160 participants) and from about 1,300 subjects provided by 6 global collaborators. The sample metadata nearly always contained a de-identified subject ID, COVID-19 status, age in years and sex. Where available, HLA class I and class II types were taken from metadata supplied by the sample provider and were not determined by assay-based typing. Points the paper makes about the study in general: Clinical and demographic metadata were provided uncurated, with the amount varying by source and participant.

From a lookup of the germline V gene (reference sequence), CDR1 and CDR2 are LNHDA and SQIVND. Including the terminal cysteine and phenylalanine, the CDR3 comprises 13 residues. Only the CDR3 region is kept as DNA, spanning 39 bases read in frame from base 1. V is reduced by 1 base and J by 3 bases, leaving a spacing of 7 bases between them. Samples from volunteer blood donors who had recovered from COVID-19 were contributed by a second Seattle source. Whole blood was collected in K2EDTA tubes by collaborating institutions according to the institutions' own protocols. For TCRbeta analysis, collaborator samples were shipped as frozen whole blood, as isolated PBMCs, or as DNA extracted from either sample type. Regarding this clone: Its binding antigen is unknown. Base qualities are not recorded, but no much larger clone differs from it by a single base.

The immunoSEQ Assay, a bias-controlled multiplex PCR, was used to amplify TCRbeta CDR3 regions from genomic DNA. As for the original processing: The number of nucleated cells in each sample was estimated from the amplification of reference gene primers within the assay. To quantify the absolute abundance of each unique TCRbeta CDR3 rearrangement, sequence reads were collapsed and filtered. Productive Simpson clonality was computed per sample as the square root of Simpson's diversity index over productive rearrangements. TCRdb carries this immuneACCESS record with in-frame sequences only. Its versions omit some clonotypes, under half of them owing to an unresolved V gene in the studies checked, with the rest unexplained. Clone size and the V and J calls come from that table; the DNA yielded D and trimming. In this sample the table shows 200,000 to 300,000 clones, around 86% of which occur a single time. Around 9.1% of the sample lies in the top ten.

The origin of this receptor is a man aged 40-49 years who had recovered from COVID-19. The sequence is built from TRBV19 and TRBJ2-7; a weak D assignment points to TRBD1 (6 bases agree). Sequences were obtained from peripheral blood. Read as DNA, the sequence is TGTGCCAGTAGTATAGGGGGGCACTACGAGCAGTACTTC. The encoded protein is CASSIGGHYEQYF. With all but the CDR3 taken from the reference TRBV19 and TRBJ2-7 genes, the full variable domain is: DGGITQSPKYLFRKEGQNVTLSCEQNLNHDAMYWYRQDPGQGLRLIYYSQIVNDFQKGDIAEGYSVSREKKESFPLTVTSAQKNPTAFYLCASSIGGHYEQYFGPGTRLTVT.